This T cell receptor (beta chain) was sequenced during a study of OX40 agonist ivuxolimab in advanced cancers. The CDR3 loop spans 14 amino acids. Germline loops: CDR1 SGDLS, CDR2 YYNGEE. The V end was cut by 4 bases, the J end by 9 bases, with 17 bases between. Profiled with immunoSEQ multiplex PCR; TCRdb holds only in-frame clones, not every one. Of tens of thousands of clones listed, 84% are singletons. Source: CD4+ or CD8+ T cells sorted from blood, taken in a trial of the OX40 agonist ivuxolimab. The receptor was isolated from an adult with an advanced solid tumor such as melanoma, head and neck, liver or kidney cancer. V and J are TRBV9 and TRBJ1-3, with D possibly being TRBD1 (6 bases). Written as DNA, the CDR3 is TGTGCCAGCAGCTCCCGGACAGAGGAAAGCACCATATATTTT. It encodes CASSSRTEESTIYF. The whole variable domain, remainder taken from reference TRBV9 and TRBJ1-3, is DSGVTQTPKHLITATGQRVTLRCSPRSGDLSVYWYQQSLDQGLQFLIQYYNGEERAKGNILERFSAQQFPDLHSELNLSSLELGDSALYFCASSSRTEESTIYFGEGSWLTVV.